These 15 T cell receptor beta chains were all obtained from the same sample, sequenced in a study of blood T cell repertoires in COVID-19. The repertoire was sequenced with immunoSEQ multiplex PCR; TCRdb's copy has only in-frame clones and lacks some. The sample holds 250,000 to 350,000 clones, around 89% seen once. Sequencing was performed on peripheral blood. Source of these receptors: a woman between 50 and 59 years old with active or convalescent COVID-19.

The CDR3 loop is CASSLPGGPGGNTIYF. DNA of the CDR3: TGTGCCAGCAGTTTACCGGGGGGGCCAGGGGGAAACACCATATATTTT. The chain couples TRBV28 to TRBJ1-3, with D maybe TRBD1 (6 bases). Per the germline V gene, CDR1 is MDHEN and CDR2 is SYDVKM. CDR3 length: 16 residues. V lost 2 bases and J lost 4, with 15 bases in between.

The chain couples TRBV9 to TRBJ1-1; 7 bases agree with TRBD1. The CDR3 length is 15 residues. Trimming removed 4 bases from V and 6 bases from J; junction bases left unmatched: 12. Germline CDR1 reads SGDLS; CDR2 reads YYNGEE. CDR3 sequence (DNA): TGTGCCAGCAGCCCCACAGGGGCCCCTAGCCCTGAAGCTTTCTTT. Amino acids: CASSPTGAPSPEAFF.

The rearrangement joins TRBV3-1 (or the pseudogene TRBV3-2) to TRBJ1-2, with a weak D call TRBD1 (5 bases). CDR1 LGHDT and CDR2 YNNKEL come from the germline V gene (reference sequence). Trimming left V 3 bases short and J 4 bases short, with 18 bases between. The CDR3 extends over 16 amino acids. The DNA for the CDR3 is TGTGCCAGCAGCCAGGAATGGACGGGGGTGGGCTATGGCTACACCTTC. Translating gives CASSQEWTGVGYGYTF.

This chain connects TRBV4-1 to TRBJ1-1, with a tentative D call TRBD1 (6 bases). Trimming removed 1 base from V and 0 bases from J, with 9 bases in between. Germline CDR1 is MGHRA and CDR2 is YSYEKL. The CDR3 has 15 amino acids. The CDR3 spells CASSQVRGMNTEAFF. The CDR3 DNA reads as TGCGCCAGCAGCCAAGTCAGGGGAATGAACACTGAAGCTTTCTTT.

The chain is built from TRBV24-1 and TRBJ2-7, with TRBD1 as a possible D gene (5 bases). This CDR3 spans 15 amino acids. V lost 2 bases and J lost 3, with 13 bases in between. Germline CDR1 KGHDR, CDR2 SFDVKD. CDR3 residues: CATSDSRTNLYEQYF. CDR3 DNA: TGTGCCACCAGTGATTCCCGGACAAATCTCTACGAGCAGTACTTC.

The J gene is TRBJ2-1, the V gene TRBV7-2; the D gene is possibly TRBD1 (6 bases). The V and J ends lost 0 bases and 8 bases respectively, with 11 bases between them. Germline V gene sequence: CDR1 SGHTA, CDR2 FQGNSA. This CDR3 comprises 14 residues. As DNA, the CDR3 is TGTGCCAGCAGCTTAGCGCCACGACAGGATGAGCAGTTCTTC. It is translated as CASSLAPRQDEQFF.

This clone is a singleton in its sample. The V and J genes are TRBV11-2 and TRBJ2-3; a possible D gene is TRBD2 (6 bases). The ends were cut back, 5 bases at V and 3 bases at J, with 18 bases in the middle. CDR1 is SGHAT and CDR2 is FQNNGV in the germline V gene. CDR3 length equals 16 residues. The CDR3 DNA reads TGTGCCAGCAGCCCAGCACCTAGCGTACGAACAGATACGCAGTATTTT. It specifies CASSPAPSVRTDTQYF.

The chain has TRBV30 and TRBJ1-2; D is unclear. The CDR3 sequence is 12 residues long. Germline CDR1 reads GTSNPN; CDR2 reads SVGIG (reference sequence). V shed 4 bases and J shed 4 bases, with 10 bases lying between them. The CDR3 loop reads CAWINPGYGYTF. CDR3 nucleotides: TGTGCCTGGATCAACCCCGGCTATGGCTACACCTTC.

The chain has TRBV28 and TRBJ1-2, with unresolved D. Germline V CDR1 and CDR2: MDHEN, SYDVKM. CDR3 size: 15 residues. Trimming cost V 3 bases and J 8 bases, with 19 bases left between them. For the CDR3, the DNA is TGTGCCAGCAGTTTTAACCCGGTCGCGGCCCGAGGCTACACCTTC. This sequence encodes CASSFNPVAARGYTF.

The J gene is TRBJ1-2, the V gene TRBV27; TRBD1 matches 7 bases. Per the germline V gene, CDR1 is MNHEY and CDR2 is SMNVEV (reference sequence). With 6 bases clipped from V and 8 bases from J, the junction kept 6 bases outside the gene matches. The CDR3 length is 12 residues. For the CDR3, the DNA is TGTGCCAGCAGGCCGAGGGACAGCGGCTACACCTTC. It yields the protein CASRPRDSGYTF.

The chain has TRBV10-3 and TRBJ2-2; 9 nucleotides agree with TRBD1. This CDR3 spans 14 amino acids. Germline CDR1 is ENHRY and CDR2 is SYGVKD. V gave up 10 bases and J gave up 4 bases; unmatched junction bases: 7. CDR3 nucleotide sequence: TGTGCCACCACCGGGACAGGGTCCACCGGGGAGCTGTTTTTT. Its translation is CATTGTGSTGELFF.

V is TRBV2 and J is TRBJ2-5; 9 bases are a match to TRBD2. V was clipped by 2 bases and J by 5 bases; unmatched bases: 3. Germline V lookup: CDR1 SNHLY, CDR2 FYNNEI. The CDR3 is 14 residues long. This CDR3 reads CASSESLAGETQYF. CDR3 nucleotide sequence: TGTGCCAGCAGTGAATCTCTAGCGGGGGAGACCCAGTACTTC.

The rearrangement joins TRBV11-2 to TRBJ1-1; no reliable D call. CDR3 length: 14 amino acids. V was cut by 0 bases and J by 6 bases, with 11 bases left in between. Germline-derived CDR1 and CDR2 are SGHAT and FQNNGV. The CDR3 protein is CASSLEPTAAEAFF. DNA of the CDR3: TGTGCCAGCAGCTTAGAGCCGACGGCGGCTGAAGCTTTCTTT.

The rearrangement joins TRBV9 to TRBJ2-1; 9 bases are a match to TRBD1. V gave up 4 bases and J gave up 6 bases; unmatched junction bases: 14. The CDR3 sequence is 17 residues long. Germline V gene data show CDR1 as SGDLS and CDR2 as YYNGEE. CDR3 residues: CASSTSPGQGTVNEQFF. The CDR3 DNA reads as TGTGCCAGCAGCACATCCCCGGGACAGGGAACCGTCAATGAGCAGTTCTTC. Full variable domain (remainder filled in from reference TRBV9 and TRBJ2-1): DSGVTQTPKHLITATGQRVTLRCSPRSGDLSVYWYQQSLDQGLQFLIQYYNGEERAKGNILERFSAQQFPDLHSELNLSSLELGDSALYFCASSTSPGQGTVNEQFFGPGTRLTVL.

The V gene is TRBV6-5, the J gene TRBJ1-1; possibly TRBD1 for D (6 bases). Germline assignment: CDR1 MNHEY and CDR2 SVGAGI. This CDR3 is 15 amino acids long. Trimming pared 2 bases from V and 5 bases from J, leaving 15 bases between. The CDR3 is CASSYEQGILTEAFF. CDR3 in DNA: TGTGCCAGCAGTTACGAACAGGGAATTTTGACTGAAGCTTTCTTT.